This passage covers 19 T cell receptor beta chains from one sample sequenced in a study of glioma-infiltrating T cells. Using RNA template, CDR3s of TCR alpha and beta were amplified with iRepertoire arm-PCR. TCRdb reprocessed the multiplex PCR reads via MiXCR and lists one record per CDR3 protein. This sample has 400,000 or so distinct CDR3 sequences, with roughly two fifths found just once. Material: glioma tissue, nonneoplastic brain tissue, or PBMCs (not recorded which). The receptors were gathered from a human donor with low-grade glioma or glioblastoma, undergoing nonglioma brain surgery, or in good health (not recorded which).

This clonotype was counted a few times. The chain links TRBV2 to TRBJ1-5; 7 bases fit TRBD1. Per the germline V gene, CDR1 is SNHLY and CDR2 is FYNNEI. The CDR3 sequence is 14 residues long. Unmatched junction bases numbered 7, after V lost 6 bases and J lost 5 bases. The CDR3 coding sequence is TGTGCCAGCAGCCCCGGGACAGACCATCAGCCCCAGCATTTT. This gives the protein CASSPGTDHQPQHF.

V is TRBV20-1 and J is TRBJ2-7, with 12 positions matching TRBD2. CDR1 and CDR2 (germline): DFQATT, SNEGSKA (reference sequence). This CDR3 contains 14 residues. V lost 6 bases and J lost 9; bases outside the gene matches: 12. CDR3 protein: CSAQAGLAGRGQYF. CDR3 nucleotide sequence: TGCAGTGCCCAAGCAGGACTAGCGGGACGGGGGCAGTACTTC.

The CDR3 DNA reads as TGCGCCAGCAGCCAAAAAGCAGGGTACGCTGGGGCTTTCTTT. Translation: CASSQKAGYAGAFF. The chain is built from TRBV4-1 and TRBJ1-1; perhaps TRBD1 as D (5 bases). The CDR3 is made up of 14 amino acids. Germline V gives CDR1 MGHRA, CDR2 YSYEKL. The V end lost 2 bases, the J end lost 11 bases, and 18 bases lay between the germline ends.

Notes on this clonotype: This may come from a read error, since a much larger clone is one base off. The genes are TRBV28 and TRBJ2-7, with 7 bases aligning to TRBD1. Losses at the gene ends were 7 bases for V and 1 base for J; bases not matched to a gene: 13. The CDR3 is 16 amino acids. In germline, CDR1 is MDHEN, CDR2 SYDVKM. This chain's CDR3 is CASTLDLRDSSYEQYF. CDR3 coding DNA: TGTGCCAGCACCCTCGACCTTCGGGACAGTTCCTACGAGCAGTACTTC.

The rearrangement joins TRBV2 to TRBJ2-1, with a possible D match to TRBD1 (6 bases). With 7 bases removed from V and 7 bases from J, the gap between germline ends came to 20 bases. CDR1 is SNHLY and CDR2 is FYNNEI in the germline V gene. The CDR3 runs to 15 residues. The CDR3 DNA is TGTGCCAGCATGCTCGCCCCCTCAGGGGCGAATGAGCAGTTCTTC. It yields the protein CASMLAPSGANEQFF.

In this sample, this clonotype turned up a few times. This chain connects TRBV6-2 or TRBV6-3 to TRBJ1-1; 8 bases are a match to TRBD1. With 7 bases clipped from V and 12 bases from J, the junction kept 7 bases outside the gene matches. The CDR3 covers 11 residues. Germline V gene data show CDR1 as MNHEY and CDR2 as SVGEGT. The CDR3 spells CASTSGGRTFF. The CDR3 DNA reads TGTGCCAGCACCTCAGGGGGCCGTACTTTCTTT.

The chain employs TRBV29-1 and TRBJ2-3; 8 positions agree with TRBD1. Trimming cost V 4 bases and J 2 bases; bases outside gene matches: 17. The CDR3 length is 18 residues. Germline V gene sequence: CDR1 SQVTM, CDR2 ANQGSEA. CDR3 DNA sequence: TGCAGCGTTGGTGGGGACAGGAGCCTTTCCTACTCCACAGATACGCAGTATTTT. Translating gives CSVGGDRSLSYSTDTQYF.

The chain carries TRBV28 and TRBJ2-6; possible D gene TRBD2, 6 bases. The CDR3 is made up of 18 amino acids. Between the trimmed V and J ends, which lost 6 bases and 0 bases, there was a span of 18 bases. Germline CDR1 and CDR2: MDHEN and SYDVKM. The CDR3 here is CASSPVGRTLSGANVLTF. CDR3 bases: TGTGCCAGCAGCCCGGTTGGGAGGACCCTCTCTGGGGCCAACGTCCTGACTTTC.

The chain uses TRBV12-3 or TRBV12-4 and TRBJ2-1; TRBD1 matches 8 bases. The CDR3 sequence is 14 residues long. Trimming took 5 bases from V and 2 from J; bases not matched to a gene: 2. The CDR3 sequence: CASSLDRAYNEQFF. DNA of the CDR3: TGTGCCAGCAGTCTGGACAGGGCCTACAATGAGCAGTTCTTC.

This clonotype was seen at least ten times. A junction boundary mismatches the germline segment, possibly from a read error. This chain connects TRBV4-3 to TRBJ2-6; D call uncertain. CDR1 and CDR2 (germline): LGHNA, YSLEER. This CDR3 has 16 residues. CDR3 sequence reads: CASSQDGSSGANVLTF. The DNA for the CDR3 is TGTGCCAGCAGCCAAGACGGTAGCTCTGGGGCCAACGTCCTGACTTTC.

CDR3 protein: CASSPVGTHHQETQYF. The CDR3 DNA follows: TGTGCCAGCAGCCCAGTAGGTACACACCACCAAGAGACCCAGTACTTC. The J gene is TRBJ2-5, the V gene TRBV7-2; unclear D gene. The ends were cut back, 5 bases at V and 0 bases at J, with 16 bases in the middle. The CDR3 spans 16 residues. CDR1 is SGHTA, CDR2 FQGNSA, per germline. The complete variable domain, with remaining parts taken from reference TRBV7-2 and TRBJ2-5, reads GAGVSQSPSNKVTEKGKDVELRCDPISGHTALYWYRQSLGQGLEFLIYFQGNSAPDKSGLPSDRFSAERTGGSVSTLTIQRTQQEDSAVYLCASSPVGTHHQETQYFGPGTRLLVL.

CDR3 loop: CASTDRGTGGYEQYF. The CDR3 DNA follows: TGTGCCAGTACCGATCGGGGGACAGGCGGCTACGAGCAGTACTTC. The V and J genes are TRBV19 and TRBJ2-7; 8 nucleotides match TRBD1. There are 15 residues in the CDR3. After removal of 7 bases from V and 3 bases from J, the junction contained 11 bases not matched to a gene. Germline CDR1 is LNHDA and CDR2 is SQIVND (reference sequence).

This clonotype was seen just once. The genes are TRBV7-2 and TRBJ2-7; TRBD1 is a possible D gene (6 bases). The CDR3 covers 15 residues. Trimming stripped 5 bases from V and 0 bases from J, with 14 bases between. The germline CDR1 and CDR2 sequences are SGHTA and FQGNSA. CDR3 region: CASSKGSDSSYEQYF. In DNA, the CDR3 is TGTGCCAGCAGCAAGGGTTCGGACAGCTCCTACGAGCAGTACTTC.

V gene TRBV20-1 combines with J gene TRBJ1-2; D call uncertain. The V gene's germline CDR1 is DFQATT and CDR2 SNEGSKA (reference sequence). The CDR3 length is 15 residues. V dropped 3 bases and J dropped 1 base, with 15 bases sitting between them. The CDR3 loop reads CSARAYVPSNYGYTF. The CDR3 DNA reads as TGCAGTGCTAGGGCCTACGTCCCTAGTAACTATGGCTACACCTTC.

The CDR3 region is CSARDWFGTGGNQPQHF. CDR3 in DNA: TGCAGTGCTAGAGATTGGTTTGGAACAGGGGGGAATCAGCCCCAGCATTTT. The genes are TRBV20-1 and TRBJ1-5, with 8 bases identical to TRBD1. Germline-derived CDR1 and CDR2 are DFQATT and SNEGSKA (reference sequence). The CDR3 covers 17 residues. Trimming cost V 0 bases and J 4 bases; bases outside gene matches: 11.

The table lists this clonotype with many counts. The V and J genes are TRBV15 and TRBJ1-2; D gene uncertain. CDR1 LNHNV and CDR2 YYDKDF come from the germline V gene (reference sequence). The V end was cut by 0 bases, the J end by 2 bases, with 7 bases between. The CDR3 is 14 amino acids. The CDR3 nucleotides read TGTGCCACCAGCAGAGACCGCCAAAACTATGGCTACACCTTC. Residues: CATSRDRQNYGYTF.

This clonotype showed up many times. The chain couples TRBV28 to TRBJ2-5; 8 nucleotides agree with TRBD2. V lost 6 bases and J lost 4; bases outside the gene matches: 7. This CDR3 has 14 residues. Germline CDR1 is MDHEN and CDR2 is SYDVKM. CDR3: CASSPTGGGETQYF. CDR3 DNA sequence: TGTGCCAGCAGCCCGACGGGGGGGGGAGAGACCCAGTACTTC. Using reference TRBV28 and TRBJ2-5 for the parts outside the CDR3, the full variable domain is DVKVTQSSRYLVKRTGEKVFLECVQDMDHENMFWYRQDPGLGLRLIYFSYDVKMKEKGDIPEGYSVSREKKERFSLILESASTNQTSMYLCASSPTGGGETQYFGPGTRLLVL.

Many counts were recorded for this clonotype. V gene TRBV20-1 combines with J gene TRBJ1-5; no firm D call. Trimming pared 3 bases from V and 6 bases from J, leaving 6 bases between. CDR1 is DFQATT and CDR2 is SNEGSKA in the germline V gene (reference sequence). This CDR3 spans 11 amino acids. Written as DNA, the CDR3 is TGCAGTGCTAGGCGGGGTCAGCCCCAGCATTTT. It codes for CSARRGQPQHF.

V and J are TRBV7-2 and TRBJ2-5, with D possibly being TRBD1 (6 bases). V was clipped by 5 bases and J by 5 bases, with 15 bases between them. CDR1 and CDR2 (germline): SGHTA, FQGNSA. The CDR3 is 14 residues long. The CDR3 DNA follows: TGTGCCAGCAGCCCCGGGACATACGTGGAGACCCAGTACTTC. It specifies CASSPGTYVETQYF.